This T cell receptor (beta chain) comes out of a study of blood T cell repertoires in COVID-19. The method was immunoSEQ multiplex PCR; TCRdb's version includes in-frame clones alone and lacks a portion of them. Of some 41,000 clones listed, around 82% are singletons. V gave up 2 bases and J gave up 7 bases; unmatched junction bases: 9. This CDR3 has 14 residues. CDR1 and CDR2 (germline): SQVTM, ANQGSEA. The rearrangement uses TRBV29-1 and TRBJ2-5; TRBD2 matches 8 bases. The receptor's source is a man aged 35 to 55 with active or convalescent COVID-19. The sequenced sample consisted of peripheral blood. The CDR3 here is CSVEMVSGAATQYF. CDR3 sequence (DNA): TGCAGCGTTGAAATGGTTAGCGGGGCTGCGACCCAGTACTTC.